The 11 T cell receptor beta chains presented below share a single source sample, sequenced in a study of cytotoxic CD8 clonotypes in ibrutinib-treated CLL. The assay was immunoSEQ multiplex PCR, and TCRdb's table has in-frame clones only and misses some. Of roughly 160,000 clones in the sample, about four fifths are singletons; the top ten hold roughly 2%. This specimen consisted of PBMCs, obtained after 12 months of ibrutinib treatment. These receptors all stem from a human donor with chronic lymphocytic leukemia.

The rearrangement joins TRBV18 to TRBJ2-3, with D maybe TRBD1 (5 bases). Germline values: CDR1 KGHSH, CDR2 LQKENI. The CDR3 is made up of 15 amino acids. The V end was cut by 6 bases, the J end by 2 bases, with 15 bases between. CDR3 nucleotides: TGTGCCAGCTCGTCAAGGGGCCCTAACACAGATACGCAGTATTTT. This translates into CASSSRGPNTDTQYF.

CDR3 coding DNA: TGTGCCAGTAGTATAGAAGGCGGGGTTCGCAGGAATGAGCAGTTCTTC. Its translation: CASSIEGGVRRNEQFF. The chain combines TRBV19 with TRBJ2-1, with a weak D call TRBD2 (6 bases). CDR3 length: 16 residues. Trimming removed 0 bases from V and 7 bases from J, with 16 bases in between. Germline-derived CDR1 and CDR2 are LNHDA and SQIVND (reference sequence).

The chain is built from TRBV7-2 and TRBJ1-5, with D possibly being TRBD1 (5 bases). CDR3 length: 15 amino acids. Germline CDR1 reads SGHTA; CDR2 reads FQGNSA. Trimming removed 6 bases at V and 11 bases at J, with 23 bases between. CDR3 sequence: CASSLTGPLISAQHF. The CDR3 region has the DNA TGTGCCAGCAGTCTAACGGGACCCCTGATATCGGCCCAGCATTTT.

The chain employs TRBV27 and TRBJ2-7; no clear D gene. CDR1 is MNHEY, CDR2 SMNVEV, per germline (reference sequence). The CDR3 is 13 residues long. The V gene lost 0 bases and the J gene lost 2 bases, with 5 bases spanning the gap. CDR3 DNA: TGTGCCAGCAGTTTATCTGGGCCCTACGAGCAGTACTTC. Its translation is CASSLSGPYEQYF.

This clone was seen a single time. The DNA of the CDR3 is TGCGCCAGCAGCTTGGATGGGCATTCCACCTACGAGCAGTACTTC. Its protein product is CASSLDGHSTYEQYF. This chain joins TRBV5-1 and TRBJ2-7; D is unresolved. Per the germline V gene, CDR1 is SGHRS and CDR2 is YFSETQ. The CDR3 covers 15 residues. Trimming left V 0 bases short and J 2 bases short, with 12 bases between.

The rearrangement links TRBV5-1 to TRBJ2-3; D remains ambiguous. The germline V gene encodes CDR1 SGHRS and CDR2 YFSETQ. The V gene lost 0 bases and the J gene lost 4 bases, with 6 bases spanning the gap. CDR3 size: 13 residues. The CDR3 reads CASSLGEADTQYF. The CDR3 DNA reads as TGCGCCAGCAGCTTGGGAGAGGCAGATACGCAGTATTTT.

V and J are TRBV25-1 and TRBJ2-3, with TRBD2 identical over 7 bases. Germline trimming cut 5 bases from V and 1 base from J; bases unmatched to any gene: 9. The CDR3 is made up of 16 amino acids. Per germline, CDR1 MGHDK and CDR2 SYGVNS. The CDR3 loop reads CASSPQRGFGTDTQYF. In nucleotides, the CDR3 is TGTGCCAGCAGTCCTCAGCGGGGTTTTGGCACAGATACGCAGTATTTT.

This clone has only one observation. This chain connects TRBV4-3 to TRBJ2-1, with 9 bases matching TRBD2. J lost 5 bases, V lost 4 bases, and 12 bases had no gene match. CDR1 is LGHNA and CDR2 is YSLEER in the germline V gene. This CDR3 has 17 amino acids. CDR3 sequence (DNA): TGCGCCAGCAGCCCTGGCCGGGGGGGACTAGCCGACAATGAGCAGTTCTTC. Amino acids: CASSPGRGGLADNEQFF.

The V gene is TRBV6-4, the J gene TRBJ1-1; no clear D. The CDR3 has 13 residues. The germline V and J ends were trimmed by 3 bases and 0 bases, with 5 bases remaining between them. CDR1 and CDR2 from the germline V gene are MRHNA and SNTAGT. The CDR3 DNA reads as TGTGCCAGCAGTGATCAGGTGAACACTGAAGCTTTCTTT. Protein: CASSDQVNTEAFF.

The gene calls are TRBV7-2 and TRBJ1-6; 10 nucleotides match TRBD1. Unmatched junction bases numbered 5, after V lost 2 bases and J lost 10 bases. Germline-derived CDR1 and CDR2 are SGHTA and FQGNSA. There are 15 residues in the CDR3. CDR3 DNA sequence: TGTGCCAGCAGCTTACGGACAGGGGGTCGCTCACCCCTCCACTTT. Encoded protein: CASSLRTGGRSPLHF.

The rearrangement links TRBV4-1 to TRBJ1-1, with 7 bases matching TRBD1. The CDR3 has 16 residues. Losses at the gene ends were 8 bases for V and 3 bases for J; bases not matched to a gene: 15. CDR1 and CDR2 (germline): MGHRA, YSYEKL. The CDR3 sequence is CASGQDGVPQDTEAFF. The CDR3 DNA reads TGCGCCAGCGGACAGGATGGCGTACCCCAGGACACTGAAGCTTTCTTT.